In this sample, the clone carrying this TCR beta chain turned up many times. Trimming removed 3 bases from V and 3 bases from J; junction bases left unmatched: 13. The CDR3 totals 17 residues. In germline, CDR1 is DFQATT, CDR2 SNEGSKA (reference sequence). TCRdb re-analysed the PCR reads in MiXCR, keeping a single row per CDR3 protein. The table has fewer than 350,000 distinct CDR3 sequences, roughly 24% seen once. These data are taken from a study of molecular identifiers for immune sequencing clone quantification. The sequenced sample consisted of naive CD8+ T cells from blood, with Jurkat cell RNA spiked in. Subset noted: FACS-sorted CD8+CD4-CCR7+CD45RA+ naive T cells. This clonotype was sampled from a human donor in good health. Some libraries in this study had Jurkat cell RNA spiked in. The rearrangement links TRBV20-1 to TRBJ2-7; the match to TRBD2 covers 11 bases. Written as DNA, the CDR3 is TGCAGTGCTAGGGGGGAACTAGCGGGAGTCTATAACTACGAGCAGTACTTC. As protein: CSARGELAGVYNYEQYF.